What follows are 21 T cell receptor beta chains derived from one specimen sequenced in a study of beta chain features in type 1 diabetes. Expressed TCRB transcripts were sequenced because the isolated RNA had all been reverse transcribed beforehand. Assay: immunoSEQ multiplex PCR; the TCRdb copy retains only in-frame clones and omits some. This sample has hundreds of thousands of clones, with around 15% found just once. Sequenced: central memory CD4+ T cells from blood. The origin of the receptors is a man aged 30 to 45 in good health.

The chain has TRBV5-4 and TRBJ2-5, with unresolved D. Looked up from germline, CDR1 is SGHNT and CDR2 is YYREEE (reference sequence). There are 13 residues in the CDR3. Trimming shortened V by 0 bases and J by 5 bases, and 8 bases separated the two germline ends. CDR3 nucleotides: TGTGCCAGCAGCTTGGACAGCAGGGAGACCCAGTACTTC. Its protein product is CASSLDSRETQYF.

The gene calls are TRBV6-4 and TRBJ1-2; 10 bases map to TRBD1. Per the germline V gene, CDR1 is MRHNA and CDR2 is SNTAGT. The CDR3 totals 13 residues. Germline trimming cut 6 bases from V and 8 bases from J; bases unmatched to any gene: 6. DNA for the CDR3: TGTGCCAGCAGGGGGGACAGGGGCGAAGGCTACACCTTC. It is translated as CASRGDRGEGYTF.

V gene TRBV27 combines with J gene TRBJ2-2; no firm D call. Trimming removed 2 bases at V and 6 bases at J, with 10 bases between. CDR1 and CDR2 from the germline V gene are MNHEY and SMNVEV (reference sequence). This CDR3 region has 14 residues. CDR3 in amino acids: CASSLVGVAGELFF. The CDR3 DNA reads TGTGCCAGCAGTTTAGTTGGGGTTGCCGGGGAGCTGTTTTTT.

This chain joins TRBV5-4 and TRBJ1-5; possible D gene TRBD1, 5 bases. CDR3 length: 16 residues. The germline V gene has CDR1 SGHNT and CDR2 YYREEE (reference sequence). V was clipped by 3 bases and J by 2 bases, with 15 bases between them. The CDR3 DNA is TGTGCCAGCAGCTCCCATAACGGGGCAGGCAATCAGCCCCAGCATTTT. It translates to CASSSHNGAGNQPQHF.

The chain has TRBV28 and TRBJ1-2; D call uncertain. CDR1 MDHEN and CDR2 SYDVKM come from the germline V gene. V was shortened by 3 bases and J by 6 bases, with 11 bases between the two germline ends. This CDR3 region has 13 residues. CDR3 in DNA: TGTGCCAGCAGTTTGGAAGGACGGAATGGCTACACCTTC. It codes for CASSLEGRNGYTF.

The chain is built from TRBV7-2 and TRBJ2-3; D not certain. There are 13 residues in the CDR3. Per germline, CDR1 SGHTA and CDR2 FQGNSA. Trimming removed 4 bases at V and 7 bases at J, with 12 bases between. CDR3 bases: TGTGCCAGCAGCTACAACCCTGAAAATACGCAGTATTTT. Protein sequence: CASSYNPENTQYF.

The genes are TRBV9 and TRBJ1-3; tentative D call: TRBD1 (5 bases). Trimming stripped 1 base from V and 2 bases from J, with 13 bases between. The CDR3 covers 16 residues. Germline V CDR1 and CDR2: SGDLS, YYNGEE. The CDR3 loop reads CASSVSGAATGNTIYF. In DNA, the CDR3 is TGTGCCAGCAGCGTAAGTGGGGCTGCTACTGGAAACACCATATATTTT.

This clone was picked up a small number of times. The chain uses TRBV5-1 and TRBJ1-1; the D gene is possibly TRBD1 (6 bases). Germline-derived CDR1 and CDR2 are SGHRS and YFSETQ. V lost 3 bases and J lost 4, with 16 bases in between. The CDR3 is made up of 15 amino acids. In DNA, the CDR3 is TGCGCCAGCAGCTCCACTGGACAGAGGGGCACTGAAGCTTTCTTT. It encodes CASSSTGQRGTEAFF. Complete variable domain (other parts from reference TRBV5-1 and TRBJ1-1): KAGVTQTPRYLIKTRGQQVTLSCSPISGHRSVSWYQQTPGQGLQFLFEYFSETQRNKGNFPGRFSGRQFSNSRSEMNVSTLELGDSALYLCASSSTGQRGTEAFFGQGTRLTVV.

There are a few counts of this clone. The V call is TRBV27, the J call TRBJ2-5; D ambiguous. The CDR3 consists of 14 residues. Germline CDR1 reads MNHEY; CDR2 reads SMNVEV (reference sequence). V lost 0 bases and J 5 bases, leaving 10 bases between the germline ends. The CDR3 sequence: CASSLSAKWETQYF. CDR3 sequence (DNA): TGTGCCAGCAGTTTATCGGCGAAGTGGGAGACCCAGTACTTC.

The chain is built from TRBV18 and TRBJ1-2; 10 bases agree with TRBD1. Germline V CDR1 and CDR2: KGHSH, LQKENI. The CDR3 extends over 17 amino acids. J lost 1 base, V lost 6 bases, and 11 bases had no gene match. Here the CDR3 reads CASSLDRGQEFNYGYTF. CDR3 in DNA: TGTGCCAGCTCGCTCGACAGGGGGCAAGAGTTTAACTATGGCTACACCTTC.

The chain is built from TRBV29-1 and TRBJ1-1; TRBD1 might be the D (6 bases). Trimming removed 6 bases at V and 5 bases at J, with 19 bases between. Per germline, CDR1 SQVTM and CDR2 ANQGSEA. The CDR3 is made up of 14 amino acids. The CDR3 region has the DNA TGCAGCGTCTTAATCCTAGGGGGGATTACTGAAGCTTTCTTT. It encodes CSVLILGGITEAFF.

This clone was seen only a few times. The chain uses TRBV7-3 and TRBJ1-1; 10 bases are shared with TRBD1. Germline V CDR1 and CDR2: SGHTA, FQGTGA. The CDR3 extends over 13 amino acids. V lost 2 bases and J lost 14; bases outside the gene matches: 8. The CDR3 sequence is CASSLETGGVEFF. DNA of the CDR3: TGTGCCAGCAGCTTAGAGACAGGGGGCGTCGAGTTCTTT.

This clone was seen ten or more times. The rearrangement links TRBV4-1 to TRBJ2-7, with 11 bases fitting TRBD2. CDR1 MGHRA and CDR2 YSYEKL come from the germline V gene. Losses at the gene ends were 3 bases for V and 3 bases for J; bases not matched to a gene: 4. The CDR3 loop spans 15 amino acids. The CDR3 region is CASSHPSGGIYEQYF. DNA of the CDR3: TGCGCCAGCAGCCACCCTAGCGGGGGGATCTACGAGCAGTACTTC.

This clone was counted only a few times. The V and J genes are TRBV7-2 and TRBJ2-4; D remains unclear. In germline, CDR1 is SGHTA, CDR2 FQGNSA. The CDR3 consists of 16 residues. V shed 5 bases and J shed 2 bases, with 16 bases lying between them. Here the CDR3 reads CASSGQRALTKNIQYF. The CDR3 DNA follows: TGTGCCAGCAGCGGTCAAAGGGCTTTGACCAAAAACATTCAGTACTTC.

This clone turned up a few times. The chain is built from TRBV7-2 and TRBJ1-1, with a tentative D call TRBD1 (6 bases). Per germline, CDR1 SGHTA and CDR2 FQGNSA. The length of the CDR3 is 14 residues. Trimming stripped 1 base from V and 7 bases from J, with 13 bases between. CDR3 protein: CASSLVVGGGEAFF. CDR3 in DNA: TGTGCCAGCAGCTTAGTTGTAGGGGGAGGTGAAGCTTTCTTT.

The J gene is TRBJ1-5, the V gene TRBV20-1; D ambiguous. V was shortened by 2 bases and J by 7 bases, with 3 bases between the two germline ends. Germline lookup yields CDR1 DFQATT and CDR2 SNEGSKA (reference sequence). The CDR3 is 10 amino acids. The DNA of the CDR3 is TGCAGTGCTAGACCCCAGCCCCAGCATTTT. It translates to CSARPQPQHF.

This clone was counted only a few times. The chain uses TRBV4-2 and TRBJ1-1; D is ambiguous. Trimming cost V 0 bases and J 2 bases, with 4 bases left between them. The CDR3 has 13 amino acids. From germline, CDR1 is LGHNA and CDR2 YNFKEQ. CDR3 residues: CASSQDRNTEAFF. The DNA of the CDR3 is TGTGCCAGCAGCCAAGATCGAAACACTGAAGCTTTCTTT.

This chain connects TRBV5-4 to TRBJ2-5; the D gene is possibly TRBD2 (5 bases). The V gene lost 4 bases and the J gene lost 9 bases, with 25 bases spanning the gap. Germline V CDR1 and CDR2: SGHNT, YYREEE (reference sequence). This CDR3 comprises 16 residues. The CDR3 DNA sequence: TGTGCCAGCAGCATCCCGGGAACATCCCCAGAGTCGGCCCAGTACTTC. It is translated as CASSIPGTSPESAQYF.

V is TRBV7-9 and J is TRBJ2-7; D is undetermined. V dropped 4 bases and J dropped 0 bases, with 7 bases sitting between them. The CDR3 contains 13 residues. Looked up from germline, CDR1 is SEHNR and CDR2 is FQNEAQ (reference sequence). CDR3 in DNA: TGTGCCAGCAGCTCGCGAGCCTCCTACGAGCAGTACTTC. Amino acid sequence: CASSSRASYEQYF.

This clone has just a few counts. The chain carries TRBV5-1 and TRBJ1-2; possible D gene TRBD1, 5 bases. The germline V gene encodes CDR1 SGHRS and CDR2 YFSETQ. V was pared by 5 bases and J by 8 bases, with 19 bases between. The CDR3 is 14 amino acids. The CDR3 DNA reads TGCGCCAGCAGTAGAGACAGCCAGTCGGGGGGCTACACCTTC. This sequence encodes CASSRDSQSGGYTF.

There are a few counts of this clone. The V gene is TRBV5-1, the J gene TRBJ2-5; 8 bases match TRBD2. Germline trimming cut 4 bases from V and 5 bases from J; bases unmatched to any gene: 10. The germline V gene encodes CDR1 SGHRS and CDR2 YFSETQ. This CDR3 is built from 15 residues. This chain's CDR3 is CASSVGTSLSETQYF. Here the CDR3 DNA reads TGCGCCAGCAGCGTGGGGACTAGTCTATCGGAGACCCAGTACTTC.